One and the same sample provided the 27 T cell receptor beta chains below, sequenced in a study of tumor and adjacent non-tumor tissue in lung cancer. Three rounds of nested PCR, following a modified ARM-PCR protocol, produced the TCRbeta library. TCRdb re-analysed the multiplex PCR reads in MiXCR, keeping a single row per CDR3 protein. The sample lists more than 95,000 distinct CDR3 sequences, approximately 71% occurring once. No cell sorting was done before RNA was extracted from the tissue. Sequencing input: lung tumor tissue. The receptor source for this set is a man aged 30 to 39 with non-small cell lung cancer.

V is TRBV4-1 and J is TRBJ1-1; 8 bases fit TRBD1. Germline CDR1 is MGHRA and CDR2 is YSYEKL. J gave up 7 bases and V 2 bases, and 6 bases lay outside the gene matches. The CDR3 is made up of 14 amino acids. The CDR3 nucleotides read TGCGCCAGCAGCCAACAGGGGGCAAGCATTGAAGCTTTCTTT. It encodes CASSQQGASIEAFF.

In regard to this clonotype: Mismatch with germline at one junction end may stem from a read error. This chain connects TRBV20-1 to TRBJ1-2, with 7 bases matching TRBD1. The CDR3 length is 14 residues. The V gene's germline CDR1 is DFQATT and CDR2 SNEGSKA (reference sequence). The CDR3 spells CSARATGGGGGYTF. The CDR3 DNA follows: TGCAGCGCTAGAGCTACAGGAGGGGGCGGTGGCTACACCTTC.

Turning to this clonotype: A much more abundant neighbour one base away suggests this may be a read error. The CDR3 does not close with the conserved phenylalanine or tryptophan, likely indicating a read error. V usage is TRBV29-1 and J usage is TRBJ2-5, with 13 bases identical to TRBD2. The CDR3 is made up of 19 amino acids. Germline CDR1 SQVTM, CDR2 ANQGSEA. V trimming: 3 bases; J trimming: 0 bases; junction bases outside the gene matches: 13. This CDR3 reads CSVDEWRLAGGQYQETQYL. The CDR3 DNA reads TGCAGCGTTGATGAGTGGAGACTAGCGGGGGGACAGTACCAAGAGACCCAGTACTTG.

Regarding this clonotype: One end of the junction fails to match germline, which may point to a read error. The rearrangement links TRBV29-1 to TRBJ1-4; 8 bases fit TRBD1. CDR1 and CDR2 from the germline V gene are SQVTM and ANQGSEA. The CDR3 sequence is 16 residues long. The CDR3 region is CCVEGPQGADGEKLFF. The CDR3 DNA sequence: TGCTGCGTTGAAGGCCCGCAGGGGGCCGATGGAGAAAAACTGTTTTTT.

This clonotype was found a few times. V and J are TRBV5-1 and TRBJ2-7; D possibly corresponds to TRBD1 (5 bases). The V gene lost 0 bases and the J gene lost 2 bases, with 12 bases spanning the gap. The CDR3 loop spans 15 amino acids. Germline V lookup: CDR1 SGHRS, CDR2 YFSETQ. The CDR3 DNA reads as TGCGCCAGCAGCTTGGCCCCAGGGAAGACCTACGAGCAGTACTTC. Translated: CASSLAPGKTYEQYF.

With respect to this clonotype: The junction departs from germline at one end; a sequencing error may be responsible. The J gene is TRBJ1-2, the V gene TRBV29-1; D perhaps matches TRBD1 (6 bases). CDR1 is SQVTM and CDR2 is ANQGSEA in the germline V gene. This CDR3 has 15 residues. The CDR3 region is CSVGVAGAVLGGYTF. For the CDR3, the DNA is TGCAGCGTTGGTGTGGCAGGGGCGGTCCTGGGAGGCTATACCTTC.

A word on this clonotype: This may arise from a read error, as a much more abundant clone is one base away. CDR3 protein: CANSSGTGNTGELFF. The CDR3 DNA reads TGTGCCAACAGCTCCGGGACAGGGAACACCGGGGAGCTGTTTTTT. The rearrangement uses TRBV6-1 and TRBJ2-2; TRBD1 agrees at 8 bases. Germline V gives CDR1 MNHNS, CDR2 SASEGT. The CDR3 length is 15 residues. The J segment lost 1 base and the V segment lost 10 bases, leaving 8 bases of the junction unmatched.

The rearrangement joins TRBV4-3 to TRBJ2-1; 7 bases line up with TRBD1. This CDR3 comprises 17 residues. Germline-derived CDR1 and CDR2 are LGHNA and YSLEER. V lost 9 bases to trimming and J lost 8 bases; unmatched junction nucleotides: 22. The CDR3 here is CASGQDWADRFSYEQFF. CDR3 DNA: TGCGCCAGTGGCCAAGATTGGGCGGACAGGTTTTCATATGAGCAGTTCTTC.

Note on this clonotype: The CDR3 does not close with the conserved phenylalanine or tryptophan, likely indicating a read error. This chain uses TRBV20-1 with TRBJ2-7; D possibly corresponds to TRBD2 (6 bases). Germline CDR1 is DFQATT and CDR2 is SNEGSKA (reference sequence). The CDR3 has 14 residues. With 4 bases removed from V and 5 bases from J, the gap between germline ends came to 18 bases. The chain's CDR3 is CSAKTAEGPNEQYY. The CDR3 DNA reads as TGCAGTGCTAAAACAGCGGAGGGGCCGAACGAGCAGTACTAC.

V gene TRBV29-1 combines with J gene TRBJ1-2; D perhaps matches TRBD1 (6 bases). The CDR3 consists of 15 residues. Germline V gene sequence: CDR1 SQVTM, CDR2 ANQGSEA. With 3 bases removed from V and 8 bases from J, the gap between germline ends came to 22 bases. The CDR3 spells CSVDVAGVILVGYTF. CDR3 sequence (DNA): TGCAGCGTTGATGTGGCAGGGGTGATCTTGGTAGGCTACACCTTC.

The table lists this clonotype with a count of one. Because it lacks the conserved phenylalanine or tryptophan at the end, this CDR3 is likely a read error. The chain couples TRBV11-3 to TRBJ2-1; 8 bases agree with TRBD2. CDR3 length: 18 residues. Germline-derived CDR1 and CDR2 are SGHNT and YENEEA. CDR3 sequence: CTSSLATGLAIIHNEQFL. CDR3 in DNA: TGTACCAGCAGCCTCGCGACAGGACTAGCAATCATACACAATGAGCAGTTCTTA.

The rearrangement uses TRBV5-6 and TRBJ2-7; no reliable D call. The CDR3 loop spans 16 amino acids. The germline V and J ends were trimmed by 4 bases and 5 bases, with 22 bases remaining between them. Germline CDR1 is SGHDT and CDR2 is YYEEEE. In DNA form, the CDR3 reads TGTGCCAGCAGCATTCCGCGGATAGGGTTCACAAACGAGCAGTACTTC. Its translation: CASSIPRIGFTNEQYF.

This clonotype appeared a single time. A read error may account for a junction end that differs from germline. CDR3 residues: CASSLWVRNSSLHF. DNA of the CDR3: TGTGCCAGCAGTTTGTGGGTGCGCAATTCATCCCTCCACTTT. The chain carries TRBV12-3 or TRBV12-4 and TRBJ1-6, with no clear D. The CDR3 spans 14 residues.

A note on this clonotype: Its ends do not fully match the called genes, so a read error is possible. CDR3 in DNA: TGTGCCAGCGGCTTGGGAGGGAATGAGCAGTTCTTT. Its translation: CASGLGGNEQFF. The chain carries TRBV5-4 and TRBJ2-1; 7 bases are a match to TRBD2. CDR3 length: 12 amino acids. Germline lookup yields CDR1 SGHNT and CDR2 YYREEE (reference sequence).

This clonotype has only a few counts. A much larger clone differs from this one at a single base, so this may be a read error. V is TRBV6-5 and J is TRBJ2-7; D could derive from TRBD1 or TRBD2 (5 bases each). In germline, CDR1 is MNHEY, CDR2 SVGAGI. CDR3 length equals 15 residues. The CDR3 sequence: CTSRNQGTAPYEQYF. The DNA for the CDR3 is TGTACCAGCAGGAATCAAGGGACCGCCCCCTACGAGCAGTACTTC.

The rearrangement joins TRBV30 to TRBJ1-2, with TRBD1 as a possible D gene (5 bases). CDR1 and CDR2 (germline): GTSNPN, SVGIG (reference sequence). CDR3 length equals 14 residues. V lost 3 bases, J lost 5 bases, and 16 bases lay in between. The CDR3 is CAWSPPGGGYGYTF. As DNA, the CDR3 is TGTGCCTGGAGCCCACCGGGGGGGGGTTATGGCTACACCTTC.

Remarks on this clonotype: This clone may be a read error of a much larger clone one base away. The J gene is TRBJ1-5, the V gene TRBV12-3 or TRBV12-4, with TRBD1 as a possible D gene (6 bases). The CDR3 length is 15 residues. V shed 5 bases and J shed 6 bases, with 17 bases lying between them. The CDR3: CASSPVRGEGQPQHF. For the CDR3, the DNA is TGTGCCAGCAGTCCCGTCAGGGGAGAAGGTCAGCCCCAGCATTTT.

Only a few counts were recorded for this clonotype. Compared with germline, one end of the junction differs, possibly owing to a read error. This chain connects TRBV11-1 to TRBJ2-3; D possibly matches TRBD1 or TRBD2 (5 bases each). Germline CDR1 reads SGHAT; CDR2 reads FQDESV (reference sequence). The CDR3 runs 12 residues. The CDR3 DNA is TGCGCCAGCAGCTCAAGGGGCGGGACGCAGTATTTT. Translation gives CASSSRGGTQYF. The whole variable domain, remainder taken from reference TRBV11-1 and TRBJ2-3, is EAEVAQSPRYKITEKSQAVAFWCDPISGHATLYWYRQILGQGPELLVQFQDESVVDDSQLPKDRFSAERLKGVDSTLKIQPAELGDSAMYLCASSSRGGTQYFGPGTRLTVL.

Worth noting for this clonotype: This may stem from a read error, because a much larger clone lies one nucleotide away. V is TRBV12-3 or TRBV12-4 and J is TRBJ1-1, with D maybe TRBD1 (6 bases). V shed 8 bases and J shed 4 bases, with 20 bases lying between them. The CDR3 totals 15 residues. The CDR3 region has the DNA TGTGCCAGCGGTTACAACAGGGTCGAGGGCACTGAAGCTTTCTTT. It specifies CASGYNRVEGTEAFF.

Comment on this clonotype: A read error may explain this, as a much larger clone is one base away. This chain uses TRBV29-1 with TRBJ2-2; weak D call: TRBD1 (6 bases). CDR3 length equals 15 residues. V was clipped by 6 bases and J by 5 bases, with 19 bases between them. CDR1 is SQVTM, CDR2 ANQGSEA, per germline. This CDR3 is CSVASDSAMTGELFF. The CDR3 DNA sequence: TGCAGCGTCGCATCGGACAGCGCTATGACCGGGGAGCTGTTTTTT.

As concerns this clonotype: A much bigger clone sits one base away, suggesting this may be a read error. The chain joins TRBV6-6 to TRBJ2-3, with no clear D. Trimming took 4 bases from V and 4 from J, leaving 12 bases between them. CDR3 length equals 14 residues. CDR1 is MNHNY, CDR2 SVGAGI, per germline (reference sequence). The CDR3 DNA follows: TGTGCCAGCAGTTGGTCCCAGAGCGCAGATACGCAGTATTTT. Translation: CASSWSQSADTQYF.

Turning to this clonotype: At one boundary the junction diverges from the germline segment, which might be a read error. This chain uses TRBV6-5 with TRBJ2-5, with D possibly TRBD2 on 5 matching bases. The CDR3 consists of 13 residues. Germline loops: CDR1 MNHEY, CDR2 SVGAGI. This chain's CDR3 is CASRRRGRETQYF. DNA of the CDR3: TGTGCCAGCAGGCGACGGGGTCGAGAGACACAGTACTTC.

In the case of this clonotype: No conserved phenylalanine or tryptophan ends this CDR3, so it is likely a read error. V and J are TRBV24-1 and TRBJ2-1, with 7 positions matching TRBD1. The CDR3 is 11 residues long. Germline values: CDR1 KGHDR, CDR2 SFDVKD. The V gene end was trimmed by 10 bases and the J gene end by 4 bases; junction bases not matched to a gene: 0. CDR3 protein: CATGQYNEQFS. The CDR3 DNA is TGTGCCACGGGACAGTACAATGAGCAGTTCTCC.

Points on this clonotype: This likely comes from a read error, as the CDR3 has no conserved phenylalanine or tryptophan at its end. The DNA is left out, because the CDR3 cannot be placed on it with certainty; the CDR3 is given as TCRdb lists it. The chain uses TRBV12-3 or TRBV12-4 and TRBJ1-2. The CDR3 region is 12 residues in length, termini included. The CDR3 region is CASTREGNGYTY.

A note on this clonotype: An end of the junction does not agree with germline; a read error may underlie this. The rearrangement links TRBV11-1 to TRBJ1-3; D is undetermined. The CDR3 consists of 18 residues. CDR1 is SGHAT, CDR2 FQDESV, per germline (reference sequence). CDR3 nucleotide sequence: TGTACCAGCAGCTCCCGTTCCGGTATCGGAGGATCTGGAAACAGCATATATTTT. The encoded protein is CTSSSRSGIGGSGNSIYF.

Note on this clonotype: This may stem from a read error, because a much larger clone lies one nucleotide away. The chain couples TRBV6-5 to TRBJ1-5, with a weak D call TRBD1 (5 bases). V was clipped by 10 bases and J by 6 bases, with 16 bases between them. The germline V gene has CDR1 MNHEY and CDR2 SVGAGI. CDR3 length: 13 amino acids. The CDR3 nucleotides read TGTGCCACCTCGCGGGTAGGGACTCAGCCCCAGCATTTT. Translating it yields CATSRVGTQPQHF.

The V gene is TRBV20-1, the J gene TRBJ1-1, with a possible D match to TRBD1 (5 bases). Trimming removed 5 bases from V and 8 bases from J, with 15 bases in between. Germline CDR1 DFQATT, CDR2 SNEGSKA (reference sequence). This CDR3 has 12 residues. The CDR3 here is CSAASSTEEAFF. The CDR3 DNA reads TGCAGTGCTGCAAGCTCGACAGAAGAAGCTTTCTTT.